Each of the 22 T cell receptor beta chains below was sequenced from the same sample in a study of T cells in women clearing cervical HPV infection. Some clones are missing from TCRdb's copy, which holds only in-frame ones; the method was immunoSEQ multiplex PCR. The table lists under 50,000 clones. Sequenced: blood buffy coat. All receptors come from a woman aged 18 to 75 with a cervical HPV16 infection that either progressed to CIN3+ or cleared (not recorded which).

As to this clone: The sequence runs out 3 residues before the end of the CDR3; the remainder is reconstructed from the germline J gene. V usage is TRBV9 and J usage is TRBJ1-6; no firm D call. The CDR3 covers 15 residues. Trimming took off 4 bases at V and 7 bases at J, with 15 bases between the two ends. Germline assignment: CDR1 SGDLS and CDR2 YYNGEE. This CDR3 reads CASSTSAGANSPLHF. The DNA read from the CDR3 is TGTGCCAGCAGCACATCAGCGGGTGCCAATTCACCC.

Partial CDR3 DNA: TGTGCCAGCAGTTTAAACAACCCAGCGGCACCC. As protein: CASSLNNPAAP. The CDR3 reads in full as CASSLNNPAAPLHF. The chain recombines TRBV12-3 or TRBV12-4 with TRBJ1-6; D gene ambiguous. The read comes to an end 3 residues before the CDR3 does, leaving the germline J gene to fill in the end. The CDR3 length is 14 residues. Trimming cost V 2 bases and J 11 bases, with 13 bases left between them.

Notes on this clone: Coverage ceases 3 residues before the CDR3 finishes, and the germline J gene fills in the end. V gene TRBV5-6 combines with J gene TRBJ2-5, with D maybe TRBD1 (5 bases). Germline CDR1 reads SGHDT; CDR2 reads YYEEEE. V lost 0 bases and J 5 bases, leaving 8 bases between the germline ends. This CDR3 comprises 13 residues. The part of the CDR3 DNA that was read is TGTGCCAGCAGCTTGGGACAGTCGGAGACC. The encoded protein is CASSLGQSET. The complete CDR3 reads CASSLGQSETQYF.

For this clone: The CDR3 end falls 3 residues outside the read, so it is completed with the germline J gene. The chain joins TRBV28 to TRBJ2-7, with 8 bases fitting TRBD1. This CDR3 spans 15 amino acids. Germline values: CDR1 MDHEN, CDR2 SYDVKM. J gave up 2 bases and V 8 bases, and 11 bases lay outside the gene matches. The chain's CDR3 is CASQPWTGYTYEQYF. The sequenced part of the CDR3 DNA is TGTGCCAGCCAACCGTGGACAGGGTACACCTACGAG. The full variable domain, rest sourced from reference TRBV28 and TRBJ2-7, is DVKVTQSSRYLVKRTGEKVFLECVQDMDHENMFWYRQDPGLGLRLIYFSYDVKMKEKGDIPEGYSVSREKKERFSLILESASTNQTSMYLCASQPWTGYTYEQYFGPGTRLTVT.

On this clone itself: The sequenced fragment ends 3 residues before the CDR3 boundary, so the rest is inferred from the germline J gene. This chain uses TRBV19 with TRBJ1-2; TRBD1 matches at 9 bases. This CDR3 has 13 amino acids. Per germline, CDR1 LNHDA and CDR2 SQIVND (reference sequence). The CDR3 DNA, read in part, is TGTGCCAGTAGTATAAGGGACAGGGACGGC. Its translation: CASSIRDRDG. The whole CDR3 is CASSIRDRDGYTF. Using reference TRBV19 and TRBJ1-2 for the parts outside the CDR3, the full variable domain is DGGITQSPKYLFRKEGQNVTLSCEQNLNHDAMYWYRQDPGQGLRLIYYSQIVNDFQKGDIAEGYSVSREKKESFPLTVTSAQKNPTAFYLCASSIRDRDGYTFGSGTRLTVV.

On this clone itself: The read halts 3 residues ahead of the CDR3 end, with the missing end drawn from the germline J gene. This chain links TRBV7-6 with TRBJ2-1; weak D call: TRBD2 (6 bases). Between the trimmed V and J ends, which lost 4 bases and 4 bases, there was a span of 11 bases. This CDR3 has 14 amino acids. Germline CDR1 SGHVS, CDR2 FNYEAQ. CDR3 DNA (partial): TGTGCCAGCAGCTCCCGGGGGTCTTACAATGAG. It translates to CASSSRGSYNE. The full CDR3 protein is CASSSRGSYNEQFF.

As to this clone: The missing CDR3 end, 3 residues past where the read stops, is filled in from the germline J gene. This chain joins TRBV11-1 and TRBJ1-2; TRBD1 agrees at 7 bases. CDR1 SGHAT and CDR2 FQDESV come from the germline V gene (reference sequence). The CDR3 contains 15 residues. V was pared by 5 bases and J by 0 bases, with 6 bases of the junction left unmatched. CDR3 residues: CASSPRDSPNYGYTF. The CDR3 DNA, read in part, is TGTGCCAGCAGCCCTAGGGACAGCCCTAACTATGGC.

A note on this clone: Sequencing ends 3 residues short of the CDR3 end; the germline J gene provides the rest. This rearrangement joins TRBV2 to TRBJ2-3; 8 bases are shared with TRBD1. The germline CDR1 and CDR2 sequences are SNHLY and FYNNEI. The CDR3 contains 15 residues. V lost 6 bases to trimming and J lost 1 base; unmatched junction nucleotides: 6. The CDR3 sequence is CASSRRGLGTDTQYF. CDR3 DNA (partial): TGTGCCAGCAGCCGCAGGGGGCTAGGCACAGATACG.

The part of the CDR3 DNA that was read is TGTGCCAGCTCCCCTCAGAACAATGAC. Its translation: CASSPQNND. Given in full, the CDR3 is CASSPQNNDYTF. The genes are TRBV18 and TRBJ1-2, with no clear D. The missing CDR3 end, 3 residues past where the read stops, is filled in from the germline J gene. Per the germline V gene, CDR1 is KGHSH and CDR2 is LQKENI. This CDR3 has 12 amino acids.

Notes on this clone: Read sequence stops 3 residues before the CDR3 end, and the germline J gene provides the missing end. The chain recombines TRBV20-1 with TRBJ2-2; TRBD2 aligns across 11 bases. The CDR3 consists of 13 residues. CDR1 and CDR2 (germline): DFQATT, SNEGSKA (reference sequence). The junction had 0 bases not matched to a gene; V was cut back by 5 bases and J by 4 bases. The CDR3 bases that were read are TGCAGTGCTGGGACTAGCGGCACCGGGGAG. This translates into CSAGTSGTGE. The CDR3 in full is CSAGTSGTGELFF.

A word on this clone: The CDR3 end is not reached by the read, which stops 3 residues before it; the germline J gene fills it in. The V call is TRBV7-2, the J call TRBJ2-3, with a possible D match to TRBD2 (5 bases). This CDR3 has 14 amino acids. Looked up from germline, CDR1 is SGHTA and CDR2 is FQGNSA. CDR3 region: CASSLGGGRETQYF. Partial CDR3 DNA: TGTGCCAGCAGCTTAGGTGGCGGGCGCGAGACG.

A remark on this clone: The read finishes 3 residues shy of the CDR3 end, and the germline J gene is used to complete it. This rearrangement joins TRBV29-1 to TRBJ2-7; 11 bases align to TRBD2. The germline V gene encodes CDR1 SQVTM and CDR2 ANQGSEA. The CDR3 extends over 14 amino acids. Trimming cost V 6 bases and J 1 base; bases outside gene matches: 5. The DNA read from the CDR3 is TGCAGCGTGCTCGGGACTAGCGGATCCTACGAG. It translates to CSVLGTSGSYE. The complete CDR3 protein is CSVLGTSGSYEQYF.

Regarding this clone: Read data end 3 residues before the CDR3 end; the end is taken from the germline J gene. The rearrangement uses TRBV11-3 and TRBJ2-1; D unclear. V was pared by 1 base and J by 5 bases, with 12 bases between. The germline V gene encodes CDR1 SGHNT and CDR2 YENEEA. The CDR3 covers 15 residues. The CDR3 region is CASSLGIAVNNEQFF. The DNA read from the CDR3 is TGTGCCAGCAGCTTAGGGATAGCAGTGAACAATGAG. Full variable domain (outside the CDR3, taken from reference TRBV11-3 and TRBJ2-1): EAGVVQSPRYKIIEKKQPVAFWCNPISGHNTLYWYLQNLGQGPELLIRYENEEAVDDSQLPKDRFSAERLKGVDSTLKIQPAELGDSAVYLCASSLGIAVNNEQFFGPGTRLTVL.

Concerning this clone: Read coverage stops 3 residues before the CDR3 terminus; the germline J gene supplies the remainder. The rearrangement uses TRBV7-6 and TRBJ1-2, with 7 bases fitting TRBD1. The CDR3 has 16 residues. Germline assignment: CDR1 SGHVS and CDR2 FNYEAQ. CDR3 region: CASSSPASRGTDTYTF. The covered CDR3 bases are TGTGCCAGCAGCTCCCCAGCCTCACGGGGGACAGATACC.

A note on this clone: The read gets to within 3 residues of the CDR3 end, and the germline J gene fills in the rest. The chain combines TRBV18 with TRBJ1-6; maybe TRBD1 (5 bases). This CDR3 spans 14 amino acids. The V end lost 5 bases, the J end lost 5 bases, and 10 bases lay between the germline ends. The germline CDR1 and CDR2 sequences are KGHSH and LQKENI. The sequenced CDR3 bases are TGTGCCAGCTCAAGAGACAGAGATAATTCACCC. Its protein product is CASSRDRDNSP. The entire CDR3 reads CASSRDRDNSPLHF.

Turning to this clone: The CDR3 goes on 3 residues after the read ends, and that part is filled in from the germline J gene. The chain links TRBV28 to TRBJ1-4, with 12 nucleotides matching TRBD1. V lost 8 bases, J lost 7 bases, and 11 bases stayed unmatched. The CDR3 totals 16 residues. Looked up from germline, CDR1 is MDHEN and CDR2 is SYDVKM. The CDR3 loop reads CASGLGQGAGIEKLFF. CDR3 DNA, as far as it was read: TGTGCCAGCGGCTTGGGACAGGGGGCTGGGATTGAAAAA.

Concerning this clone itself: Coverage ceases 3 residues before the CDR3 finishes, and the germline J gene fills in the end. This chain uses TRBV7-3 with TRBJ2-3, with TRBD2 identical over 7 bases. The CDR3 totals 14 residues. Germline V gene lookup returns CDR1 SGHTA and CDR2 FQGTGA. The CDR3: CATSAGGSQETQYF. Incomplete CDR3 DNA: TGTGCCACCTCCGCCGGCGGGAGCCAAGAGACG.

To note about this clone: The read terminates 3 residues before the CDR3 end, so the remaining end is supplied by the germline J gene. The J gene is TRBJ1-5, the V gene TRBV20-1, with D perhaps matching TRBD1 (5 bases). V lost 3 bases and J 4 bases, leaving 13 bases between the germline ends. Germline V gene data show CDR1 as DFQATT and CDR2 as SNEGSKA (reference sequence). The CDR3 extends over 14 amino acids. The CDR3 DNA, read in part, is TGCAGTGCTAGTGACAGCCCAACAAATCAGCCC. Protein: CSASDSPTNQP. From start to end, the CDR3 is CSASDSPTNQPQHF.

As concerns this clone: Coverage ceases 3 residues before the CDR3 finishes, and the germline J gene fills in the end. V gene TRBV6-2 or TRBV6-3 combines with J gene TRBJ2-7; D possibly corresponds to TRBD2 (6 bases). V lost 1 base and J lost 0, with 13 bases in between. This CDR3 is built from 16 residues. Germline values: CDR1 MNHEY, CDR2 SVGEGT. The CDR3 here is CASSYYRTTDSYEQYF. Partial CDR3 DNA: TGTGCCAGCAGTTACTATAGGACTACCGACTCCTACGAG.

Concerning this clone itself: With the read ending 3 residues before the CDR3 end, the germline J gene is used to fill in that end. The chain links TRBV18 to TRBJ2-3; TRBD1 matches at 8 bases. CDR3 length equals 15 residues. Per the germline V gene, CDR1 is KGHSH and CDR2 is LQKENI. CDR3 DNA, as far as it was read: TGTGCCAGCTCACCACCCGGACAGGGCGGTCAGCCG. Residues: CASSPPGQGGQP. The whole CDR3 sequence is CASSPPGQGGQPQYF.

With respect to this clone: The missing CDR3 end, 3 residues past where the read stops, is filled in from the germline J gene. This sequence joins TRBV7-2 and TRBJ1-2, with D perhaps matching TRBD1 (6 bases). The CDR3 is 13 amino acids. In germline, CDR1 is SGHTA, CDR2 FQGNSA. The CDR3 bases that were read are TGTGCCAGCAGCTACGACAGGACGCGGGGC. Amino acids: CASSYDRTRG. The CDR3 reads in full as CASSYDRTRGYTF.

A remark on this clone: The CDR3 end lies 3 residues beyond the end of the read and is filled in from the germline J gene. The chain employs TRBV2 and TRBJ1-2; weak D call: TRBD1 (5 bases). Germline loops: CDR1 SNHLY, CDR2 FYNNEI. The CDR3 has 13 residues. The sequenced part of the CDR3 DNA is TGTGCCAGCCTTCCGCAGGGCACAGATACC. Its translation: CASLPQGTDT. The CDR3 in its entirety is CASLPQGTDTYTF.